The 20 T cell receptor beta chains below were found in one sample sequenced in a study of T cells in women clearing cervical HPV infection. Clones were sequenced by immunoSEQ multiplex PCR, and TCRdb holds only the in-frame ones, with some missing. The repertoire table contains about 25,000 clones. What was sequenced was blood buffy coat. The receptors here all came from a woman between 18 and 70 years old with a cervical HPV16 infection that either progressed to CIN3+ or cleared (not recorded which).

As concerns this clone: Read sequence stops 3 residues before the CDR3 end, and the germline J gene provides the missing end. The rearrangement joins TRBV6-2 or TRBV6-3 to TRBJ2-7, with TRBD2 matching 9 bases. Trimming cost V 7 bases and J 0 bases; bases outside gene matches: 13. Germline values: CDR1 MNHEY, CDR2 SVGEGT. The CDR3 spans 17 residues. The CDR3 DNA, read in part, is TGTGCCAGCACCTCGGCCAACCCGGGACTAGCCTCCTACGAG. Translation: CASTSANPGLASYE. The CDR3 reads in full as CASTSANPGLASYEQYF.

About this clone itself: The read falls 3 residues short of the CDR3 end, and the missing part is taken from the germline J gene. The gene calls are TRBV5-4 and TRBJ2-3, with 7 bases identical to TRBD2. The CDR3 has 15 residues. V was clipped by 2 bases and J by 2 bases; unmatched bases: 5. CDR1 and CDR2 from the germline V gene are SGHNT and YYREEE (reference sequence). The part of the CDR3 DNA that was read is TGTGCCAGCAGCTTCATGGGGGGGGTCACAGATACG. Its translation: CASSFMGGVTDT. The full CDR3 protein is CASSFMGGVTDTQYF.

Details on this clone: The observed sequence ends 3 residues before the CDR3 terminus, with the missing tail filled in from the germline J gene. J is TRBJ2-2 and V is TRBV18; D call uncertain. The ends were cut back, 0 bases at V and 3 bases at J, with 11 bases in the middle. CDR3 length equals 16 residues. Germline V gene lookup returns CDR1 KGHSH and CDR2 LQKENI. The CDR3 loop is CASSPPANQDTGELFF. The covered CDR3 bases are TGTGCCAGCTCACCACCGGCTAATCAGGACACCGGGGAG.

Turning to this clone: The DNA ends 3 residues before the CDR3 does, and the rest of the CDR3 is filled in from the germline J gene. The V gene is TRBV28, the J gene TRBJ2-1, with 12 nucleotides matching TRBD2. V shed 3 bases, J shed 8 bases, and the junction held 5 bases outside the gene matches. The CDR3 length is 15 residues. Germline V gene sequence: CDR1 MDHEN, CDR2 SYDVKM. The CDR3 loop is CASSLTSGRGDEQFF. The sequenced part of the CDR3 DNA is TGTGCCAGCAGTTTGACTAGCGGGAGAGGTGATGAG.

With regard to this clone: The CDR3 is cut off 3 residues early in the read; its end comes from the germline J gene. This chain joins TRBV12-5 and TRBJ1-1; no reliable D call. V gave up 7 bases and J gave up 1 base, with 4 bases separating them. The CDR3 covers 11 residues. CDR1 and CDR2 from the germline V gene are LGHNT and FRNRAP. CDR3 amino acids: CASAGNTEAFF. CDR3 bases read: TGTGCTAGTGCCGGGAACACTGAA.

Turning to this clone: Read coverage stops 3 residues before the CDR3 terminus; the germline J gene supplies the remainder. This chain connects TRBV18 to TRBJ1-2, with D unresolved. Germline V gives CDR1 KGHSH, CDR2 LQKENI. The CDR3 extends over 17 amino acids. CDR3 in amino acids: CASSPGVGSGSSYDYTF. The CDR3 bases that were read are TGTGCCAGCTCACCCGGCGTAGGTAGCGGGAGTTCCTACGAC.

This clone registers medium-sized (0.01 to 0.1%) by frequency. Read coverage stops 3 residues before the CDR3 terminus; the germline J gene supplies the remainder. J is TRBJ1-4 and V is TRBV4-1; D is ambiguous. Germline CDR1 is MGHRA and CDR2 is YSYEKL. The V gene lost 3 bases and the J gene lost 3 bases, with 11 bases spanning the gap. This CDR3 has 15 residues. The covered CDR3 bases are TGCGCCAGCAGCCAGACCCGCGGCGCTAATGAAAAA. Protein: CASSQTRGANEK. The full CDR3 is CASSQTRGANEKLFF.

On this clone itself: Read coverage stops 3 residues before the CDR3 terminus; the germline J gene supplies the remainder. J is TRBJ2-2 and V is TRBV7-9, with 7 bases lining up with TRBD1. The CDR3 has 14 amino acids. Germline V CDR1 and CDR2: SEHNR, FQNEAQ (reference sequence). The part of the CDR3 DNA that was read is TGTGCCAGCAGCGAGGGACAGTGGGATTCACCG. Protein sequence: CASSEGQWDSP. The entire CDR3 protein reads CASSEGQWDSPLFF. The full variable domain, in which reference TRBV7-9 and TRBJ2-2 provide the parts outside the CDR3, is DTGVSQNPRHKITKRGQNVTFRCDPISEHNRLYWYRQTLGQGPEFLTYFQNEAQLEKSRLLSDRFSAERPKGSFSTLEIQRTEQGDSAMYLCASSEGQWDSPLFFGEGSRLTVL.

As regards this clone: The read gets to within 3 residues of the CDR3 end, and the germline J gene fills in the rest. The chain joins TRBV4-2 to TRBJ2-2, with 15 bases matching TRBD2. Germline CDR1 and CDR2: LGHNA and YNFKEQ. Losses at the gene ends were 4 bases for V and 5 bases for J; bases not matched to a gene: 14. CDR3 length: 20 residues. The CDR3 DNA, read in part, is TGTGCCAGCAGCCCAAGGGGGTGGACTAGCGGGAGGGCGAGGACCGGGGAG. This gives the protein CASSPRGWTSGRARTGE. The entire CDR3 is CASSPRGWTSGRARTGELFF.

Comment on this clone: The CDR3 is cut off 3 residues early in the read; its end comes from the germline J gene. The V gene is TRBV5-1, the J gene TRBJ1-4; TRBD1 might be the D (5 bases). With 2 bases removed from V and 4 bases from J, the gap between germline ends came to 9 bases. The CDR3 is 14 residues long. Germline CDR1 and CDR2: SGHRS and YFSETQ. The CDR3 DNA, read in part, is TGCGCCAGCAGCTTAGACAGTTATAATGAAAAA. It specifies CASSLDSYNEK. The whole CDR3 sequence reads CASSLDSYNEKLFF.

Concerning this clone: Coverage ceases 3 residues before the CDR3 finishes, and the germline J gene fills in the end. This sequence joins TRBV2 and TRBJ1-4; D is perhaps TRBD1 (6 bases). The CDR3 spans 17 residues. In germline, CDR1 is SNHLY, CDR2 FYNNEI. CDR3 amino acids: CASSGAETGNYNSPLFF. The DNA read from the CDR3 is TGTGCCAGCAGTGGGGCCGAGACAGGAAACTATAATTCACCA. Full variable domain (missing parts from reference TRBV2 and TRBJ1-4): EPEVTQTPSHQVTQMGQEVILRCVPISNHLYFYWYRQILGQKVEFLVSFYNNEISEKSEIFDDQFSVERPDGSNFTLKIRSTKLEDSAMYFCASSGAETGNYNSPLFFGSGTQLSVL.

The CDR3 DNA, read in part, is TGTGCCAGCAGAGGGGGGACTAGCGGACTCGAG. It encodes CASRGGTSGLE. The full CDR3 protein is CASRGGTSGLEQYF. V gene TRBV27 combines with J gene TRBJ2-7; 11 bases agree with TRBD2. The read ends 3 residues before the CDR3 terminus; that terminus is restored from the germline J gene. Trimming removed 6 bases from V and 6 bases from J; junction bases left unmatched: 7. The CDR3 loop spans 14 amino acids. Per germline, CDR1 MNHEY and CDR2 SMNVEV (reference sequence).

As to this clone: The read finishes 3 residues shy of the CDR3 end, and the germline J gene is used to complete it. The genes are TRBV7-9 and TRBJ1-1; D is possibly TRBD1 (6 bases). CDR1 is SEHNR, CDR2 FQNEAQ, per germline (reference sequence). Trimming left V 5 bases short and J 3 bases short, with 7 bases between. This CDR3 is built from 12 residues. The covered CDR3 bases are TGTGCCAGCAGCCGACAGGACACTGAA. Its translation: CASSRQDTE. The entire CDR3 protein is CASSRQDTEAFF.

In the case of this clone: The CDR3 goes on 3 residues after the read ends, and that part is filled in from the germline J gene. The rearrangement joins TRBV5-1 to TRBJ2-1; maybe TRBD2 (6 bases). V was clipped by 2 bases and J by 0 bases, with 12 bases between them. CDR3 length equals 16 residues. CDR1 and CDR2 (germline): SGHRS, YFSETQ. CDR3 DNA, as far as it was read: TGCGCCAGCAGCTTCCCTAGCGTGAACTCCTACAATGAG. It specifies CASSFPSVNSYNE. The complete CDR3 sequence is CASSFPSVNSYNEQFF.

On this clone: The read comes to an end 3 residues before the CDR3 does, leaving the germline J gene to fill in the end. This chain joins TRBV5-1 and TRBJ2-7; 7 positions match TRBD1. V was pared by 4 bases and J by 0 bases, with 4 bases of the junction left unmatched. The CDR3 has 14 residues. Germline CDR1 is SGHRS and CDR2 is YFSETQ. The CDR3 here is CASSRQGDSYEQYF. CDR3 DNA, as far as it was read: TGCGCCAGCAGCCGACAGGGAGACTCCTACGAG.

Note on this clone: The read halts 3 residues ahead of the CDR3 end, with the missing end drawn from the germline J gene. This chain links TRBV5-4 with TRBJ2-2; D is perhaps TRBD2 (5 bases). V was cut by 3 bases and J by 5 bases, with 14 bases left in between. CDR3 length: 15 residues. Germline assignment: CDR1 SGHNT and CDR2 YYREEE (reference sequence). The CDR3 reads CASSSRGPKTGELFF. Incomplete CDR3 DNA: TGTGCCAGCAGCTCCCGGGGTCCTAAAACCGGGGAG.

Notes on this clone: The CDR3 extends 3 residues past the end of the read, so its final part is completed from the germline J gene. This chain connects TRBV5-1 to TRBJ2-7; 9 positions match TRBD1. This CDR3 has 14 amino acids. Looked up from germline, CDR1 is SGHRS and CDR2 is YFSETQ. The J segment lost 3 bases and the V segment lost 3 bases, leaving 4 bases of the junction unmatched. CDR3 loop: CASSWGTGNYEQYF. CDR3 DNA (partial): TGCGCCAGCAGCTGGGGGACAGGGAACTACGAG.

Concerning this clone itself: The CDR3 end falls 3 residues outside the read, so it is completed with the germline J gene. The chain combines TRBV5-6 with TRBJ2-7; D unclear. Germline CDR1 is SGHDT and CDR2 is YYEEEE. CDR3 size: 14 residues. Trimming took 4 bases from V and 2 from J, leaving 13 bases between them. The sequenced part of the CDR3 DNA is TGTGCCAGCAGCCTATTTGCCAACCCCTACGAG. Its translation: CASSLFANPYE. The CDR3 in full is CASSLFANPYEQYF.

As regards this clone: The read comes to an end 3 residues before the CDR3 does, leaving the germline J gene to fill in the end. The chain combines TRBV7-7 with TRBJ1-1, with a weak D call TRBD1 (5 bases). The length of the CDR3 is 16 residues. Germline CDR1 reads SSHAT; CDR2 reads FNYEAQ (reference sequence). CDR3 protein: CASSSSGTSSYNEAFF. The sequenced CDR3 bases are TGTGCCAGCAGCTCCTCCGGGACTAGCAGCTACAATGAG.

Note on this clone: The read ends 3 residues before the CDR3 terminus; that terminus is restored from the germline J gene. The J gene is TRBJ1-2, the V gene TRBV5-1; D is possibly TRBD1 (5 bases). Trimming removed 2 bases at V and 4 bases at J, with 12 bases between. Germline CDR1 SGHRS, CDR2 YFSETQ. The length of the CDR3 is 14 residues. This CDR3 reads CASSLEGAGYGYTF. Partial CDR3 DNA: TGCGCCAGCAGCTTAGAAGGGGCCGGCTATGGC.